These 27 T cell receptor beta chains share one sample of origin, sequenced in a study of T cells in women clearing cervical HPV infection (dated by TCRdb to about 2018). The protocol used for the library was the immunoSEQ multiplex PCR assay. TCRdb stores this immuneACCESS table with in-frame sequences only. Part of the clones is absent; in the studies checked, under half of the shortfall reflects unresolved V genes, and no reason is known for the rest. This sample's records show around 35,000 clones. Jointly, the top ten make up more than 1.2% of the sample. The sample was blood buffy coat. These receptors all come from a woman between 18 and 75 years old with a cervical HPV16 infection that either progressed to CIN3+ or cleared (not recorded which).

CDR3: CSALPKTSGSPNEQFF. Incomplete CDR3 DNA: TGCAGTGCCCTACCCAAAACTAGCGGGAGTCCAAATGAG. V gene TRBV20-1 combines with J gene TRBJ2-1; 11 bases fit TRBD2. Coverage ceases 3 residues before the CDR3 finishes, and the germline J gene fills in the end. V dropped 6 bases and J dropped 7; count of bases not matched to a gene: 14. Germline values: CDR1 DFQATT, CDR2 SNEGSKA (reference sequence). The CDR3 is 16 residues long.

On this clone itself: The CDR3 end lies 3 residues beyond the end of the read and is filled in from the germline J gene. The chain uses TRBV20-1 and TRBJ2-5; 12 positions agree with TRBD1. Germline CDR1 and CDR2: DFQATT and SNEGSKA (reference sequence). J gave up 5 bases and V 6 bases, and 10 bases lay outside the gene matches. This CDR3 is built from 15 residues. The CDR3 loop is CSANTGTGGDETQYF. The covered CDR3 bases are TGCAGTGCCAATACCGGGACAGGGGGCGATGAGACC.

About this clone: The read comes to an end 3 residues before the CDR3 does, leaving the germline J gene to fill in the end. The V call is TRBV5-4, the J call TRBJ2-5; the D gene is possibly TRBD2 (5 bases). This CDR3 contains 15 residues. V dropped 4 bases and J dropped 5 bases, with 18 bases sitting between them. Germline loops: CDR1 SGHNT, CDR2 YYREEE (reference sequence). The CDR3 here is CASSEDVTGSETQYF. CDR3 DNA (partial): TGTGCCAGCAGCGAGGATGTAACGGGGAGCGAGACC.

For this clone: The read ends 3 residues early relative to the CDR3; the germline J gene fills the gap. The J gene is TRBJ1-1, the V gene TRBV19; D perhaps matches TRBD1 (6 bases). The germline gives CDR1 LNHDA, CDR2 SQIVND (reference sequence). There are 14 residues in the CDR3. The CDR3 bases that were read are TGTGCCAGTACCCTCCAGGGGTCAGGGGCCGAA. Its protein product is CASTLQGSGAE. The whole CDR3 protein is CASTLQGSGAEAFF.

With regard to this clone: The read is 3 residues too short to cover the CDR3 end, so that end is filled in from the germline J gene. The chain joins TRBV5-1 to TRBJ2-4; TRBD2 agrees at 10 bases. CDR1 is SGHRS and CDR2 is YFSETQ in the germline V gene. The trim removed 1 base at V and 0 bases at J, leaving 1 base unmatched. The CDR3 length is 16 residues. The CDR3 loop reads CASSLTSGIAKNIQYF. CDR3 bases read: TGCGCCAGCAGCTTGACTAGCGGGATAGCCAAAAACATT. The whole variable domain, remainder taken from reference TRBV5-1 and TRBJ2-4, is KAGVTQTPRYLIKTRGQQVTLSCSPISGHRSVSWYQQTPGQGLQFLFEYFSETQRNKGNFPGRFSGRQFSNSRSEMNVSTLELGDSALYLCASSLTSGIAKNIQYFGAGTRLSVL.

Worth noting for this clone: The read finishes 3 residues shy of the CDR3 end, and the germline J gene is used to complete it. The V call is TRBV20-1, the J call TRBJ1-2; D might be TRBD1 (5 bases). Germline loops: CDR1 DFQATT, CDR2 SNEGSKA (reference sequence). The CDR3 runs to 14 residues. The CDR3 loop reads CSARDQGRALGYTF. Incomplete CDR3 DNA: TGCAGTGCTAGAGATCAGGGCAGGGCTTTGGGC.

Partial CDR3 DNA: TGTGCCAGCAGCTACGGGGCGGGAGGACTATACGAC. This codes for CASSYGAGGLYD. The entire CDR3 is CASSYGAGGLYDYTF. The chain recombines TRBV7-3 with TRBJ1-2; the D gene is possibly TRBD1 (5 bases). The DNA ends 3 residues before the CDR3 does, and the rest of the CDR3 is filled in from the germline J gene. The CDR3 covers 15 residues. Looked up from germline, CDR1 is SGHTA and CDR2 is FQGTGA.

As regards this clone: The read halts 3 residues ahead of the CDR3 end, with the missing end drawn from the germline J gene. The J gene is TRBJ2-1, the V gene TRBV6-1; 8 bases are shared with TRBD1. Trimming took 3 bases from V and 9 from J; bases not matched to a gene: 7. Germline loops: CDR1 MNHNS, CDR2 SASEGT. The CDR3 is 14 amino acids. Partial CDR3 DNA: TGTGCCAGCAGTGATCAGGGCAGGGGGCGTGAG. It yields the protein CASSDQGRGRE. The whole CDR3 is CASSDQGRGREQFF.

Remarks on this clone: With the read ending 3 residues before the CDR3 end, the germline J gene is used to fill in that end. The chain employs TRBV30 and TRBJ2-3; tentatively, D is TRBD2 (7 bases). CDR3 length: 15 residues. Germline V CDR1 and CDR2: GTSNPN, SVGIG (reference sequence). Partial CDR3 DNA: TGTGCCTGGAGTGTAGGGGGGGGATTCCAAGAGACG. As protein: CAWSVGGGFQET. The full CDR3 reads CAWSVGGGFQETQYF.

A note on this clone: The CDR3 goes on 3 residues after the read ends, and that part is filled in from the germline J gene. This rearrangement joins TRBV30 to TRBJ2-7, with D unresolved. Trimming pared 2 bases from V and 3 bases from J, leaving 8 bases between. CDR3 size: 12 residues. Germline assignment: CDR1 GTSNPN and CDR2 SVGIG (reference sequence). The CDR3 is CAWSPSYYEQYF. CDR3 bases read: TGTGCCTGGAGTCCCTCCTACTACGAG.

Remarks on this clone: The read terminates 3 residues ahead of where the CDR3 ends, so the germline J gene completes it. V gene TRBV7-2 combines with J gene TRBJ2-7; 7 bases are a match to TRBD2. The CDR3 runs to 15 residues. V shed 5 bases and J 0 bases; nucleotides not matched to a gene: 7. Germline assignment: CDR1 SGHTA and CDR2 FQGNSA. This chain's CDR3 is CASSHRAGSSYEQYF. Incomplete CDR3 DNA: TGTGCCAGCAGCCACAGAGCGGGAAGCTCCTACGAG.

For this clone: The read finishes 3 residues shy of the CDR3 end, and the germline J gene is used to complete it. The J gene is TRBJ1-2, the V gene TRBV20-1, with 8 bases that match TRBD1. Germline V gene sequence: CDR1 DFQATT, CDR2 SNEGSKA (reference sequence). The CDR3 extends over 13 amino acids. CDR3 DNA (partial): TGCAGTGCTGCCTCAGGGGGCGCGGAGGGC. It translates to CSAASGGAEG. The full CDR3 is CSAASGGAEGYTF.

CDR3 DNA, as far as it was read: TGCAGTGCTAGAGAACAGGGTAGGGGGCAAGAGACC. The encoded protein is CSAREQGRGQET. The full-length CDR3 reads as CSAREQGRGQETQYF. V usage is TRBV20-1 and J usage is TRBJ2-5; the D gene is possibly TRBD1 (6 bases). Read sequence stops 3 residues before the CDR3 end, and the germline J gene provides the missing end. The CDR3 length is 15 residues. V lost 0 bases to trimming and J lost 2 bases, with 13 bases between them. Germline V CDR1 and CDR2: DFQATT, SNEGSKA (reference sequence).

A note on this clone: The read gets to within 3 residues of the CDR3 end, and the germline J gene fills in the rest. V gene TRBV10-3 combines with J gene TRBJ1-5; the D is unclear. Germline values: CDR1 ENHRY, CDR2 SYGVKD. The length of the CDR3 is 13 residues. The V end was cut by 3 bases, the J end by 4 bases, with 7 bases between. The part of the CDR3 DNA that was read is TGTGCCATCAGTGATATAGAAAATCAGCCC. It yields the protein CAISDIENQP. The whole CDR3 protein reads CAISDIENQPQHF.

Turning to this clone: From the germline J gene comes the end of the CDR3, since the read stops 3 residues before it. The chain employs TRBV6-1 and TRBJ2-7, with TRBD1 as a possible D gene (6 bases). Trimming pared 2 bases from V and 3 bases from J, leaving 11 bases between. The CDR3 sequence is 14 residues long. Germline values: CDR1 MNHNS, CDR2 SASEGT. CDR3 in amino acids: CASSEYWDNYEQYF. The CDR3 bases that were read are TGTGCCAGCAGTGAATATTGGGACAACTACGAG.

As for this clone: The sequence runs out 3 residues before the end of the CDR3; the remainder is reconstructed from the germline J gene. V and J are TRBV7-9 and TRBJ1-1; possibly TRBD1 for D (6 bases). This CDR3 comprises 15 residues. The ends were cut back, 2 bases at V and 5 bases at J, with 15 bases in the middle. From germline, CDR1 is SEHNR and CDR2 FQNEAQ (reference sequence). CDR3 protein: CASSLLLGGNTEAFF. Partial CDR3 DNA: TGTGCCAGCAGCTTACTCCTAGGGGGAAATACTGAA. Full variable domain (missing parts from reference TRBV7-9 and TRBJ1-1): DTGVSQNPRHKITKRGQNVTFRCDPISEHNRLYWYRQTLGQGPEFLTYFQNEAQLEKSRLLSDRFSAERPKGSFSTLEIQRTEQGDSAMYLCASSLLLGGNTEAFFGQGTRLTVV.

For this clone: Read coverage stops 3 residues before the CDR3 terminus; the germline J gene supplies the remainder. The rearrangement links TRBV7-9 to TRBJ2-7; 8 positions match TRBD1. Germline CDR1 and CDR2: SEHNR and FQNEAQ (reference sequence). Trimming took 7 bases from V and 1 from J; bases not matched to a gene: 6. This CDR3 region has 14 residues. The sequenced part of the CDR3 DNA is TGTGCCAGCACTGGACAGGGCCTTTCCTACGAG. This encodes CASTGQGLSYE. In full, the CDR3 reads CASTGQGLSYEQYF.

A remark on this clone: The read halts 3 residues ahead of the CDR3 end, with the missing end drawn from the germline J gene. The chain has TRBV10-3 and TRBJ2-7; a weak D match, TRBD1 (5 bases). The CDR3 has 13 amino acids. V lost 6 bases and J 3 bases, leaving 12 bases between the germline ends. Germline values: CDR1 ENHRY, CDR2 SYGVKD. The CDR3 loop is CAISRQTSYEQYF. The sequenced CDR3 bases are TGTGCCATCAGCCGACAGACAAGCTACGAG.

As for this clone: Sequencing ends 3 residues short of the CDR3 end; the germline J gene provides the rest. The chain uses TRBV7-7 and TRBJ2-3, with a weak D call TRBD2 (6 bases). Trimming shortened V by 3 bases and J by 4 bases, and 11 bases separated the two germline ends. The germline V gene has CDR1 SSHAT and CDR2 FNYEAQ (reference sequence). The CDR3 runs to 14 residues. Incomplete CDR3 DNA: TGTGCCAGCAGCTTGGGGGGAATCTCAGATACG. This encodes CASSLGGISDT. The entire CDR3 sequence reads CASSLGGISDTQYF.

Concerning this clone: The DNA ends 3 residues before the CDR3 does, and the rest of the CDR3 is filled in from the germline J gene. V usage is TRBV7-3 and J usage is TRBJ2-5; 11 bases agree with TRBD2. Germline lookup yields CDR1 SGHTA and CDR2 FQGTGA. The CDR3 spans 16 residues. Trimming took 1 base from V and 2 from J; bases not matched to a gene: 3. CDR3 sequence reads: CASSLSSSGGQETQYF. The part of the CDR3 DNA that was read is TGTGCCAGCAGCTTAAGTTCTAGCGGGGGGCAAGAGACC.

About this clone itself: With the read ending 3 residues before the CDR3 end, the germline J gene is used to fill in that end. The chain combines TRBV6-1 with TRBJ1-1, with a weak D call TRBD1 (5 bases). Germline CDR1 MNHNS, CDR2 SASEGT. The CDR3 is made up of 11 amino acids. The CDR3 loop reads CASSDVGLAFF. CDR3 bases read: TGTGCCAGCAGTGATGTGGGGCTC.

In the case of this clone: The CDR3 is cut off 3 residues early in the read; its end comes from the germline J gene. The chain couples TRBV5-1 to TRBJ1-1; the D gene is possibly TRBD1 (6 bases). V was cut by 4 bases and J by 0 bases, with 16 bases left in between. Germline values: CDR1 SGHRS, CDR2 YFSETQ. This CDR3 contains 16 residues. The part of the CDR3 DNA that was read is TGCGCCAGCAGCCCCAAGACAGGCCGACTGAACACTGAA. Amino acids: CASSPKTGRLNTE. The full-length CDR3 reads as CASSPKTGRLNTEAFF.

Worth noting for this clone: The observed sequence ends 3 residues before the CDR3 terminus, with the missing tail filled in from the germline J gene. This chain uses TRBV5-1 with TRBJ2-1; D is possibly TRBD2 (6 bases). This CDR3 has 13 amino acids. V was pared by 5 bases and J by 9 bases, with 15 bases between. The germline gives CDR1 SGHRS, CDR2 YFSETQ. The CDR3 is CASSSGTRGEQFF. The CDR3 bases that were read are TGCGCCAGCAGTTCCGGGACTCGGGGTGAG. Looking up the rest from reference TRBV5-1 and TRBJ2-1 gives the full variable domain: KAGVTQTPRYLIKTRGQQVTLSCSPISGHRSVSWYQQTPGQGLQFLFEYFSETQRNKGNFPGRFSGRQFSNSRSEMNVSTLELGDSALYLCASSSGTRGEQFFGPGTRLTVL.

About this clone itself: The read falls 3 residues short of the CDR3 end, and the missing part is taken from the germline J gene. This chain connects TRBV7-2 to TRBJ1-2, with D perhaps TRBD1 (5 bases). Germline CDR1 reads SGHTA; CDR2 reads FQGNSA. The CDR3 spans 14 residues. Trimming removed 6 bases at V and 6 bases at J, with 17 bases between. The covered CDR3 bases are TGTGCCAGCAGTCTCCTAAGGGGATCGGATGGC. It translates to CASSLLRGSDG. The full CDR3 sequence reads CASSLLRGSDGYTF.

Details on this clone: The read falls 3 residues short of the CDR3 end, and the missing part is taken from the germline J gene. The J gene is TRBJ2-1, the V gene TRBV7-3; 13 nucleotides line up with TRBD2. Germline V gives CDR1 SGHTA, CDR2 FQGTGA. CDR3 size: 15 residues. J gave up 7 bases and V 2 bases, and 2 bases lay outside the gene matches. The CDR3 protein is CASSLGTSGTNEQFF. The sequenced part of the CDR3 DNA is TGTGCCAGCAGCTTAGGGACTAGCGGGACAAATGAG. Complete variable domain (other parts from reference TRBV7-3 and TRBJ2-1): GAGVSQTPSNKVTEKGKYVELRCDPISGHTALYWYRQSLGQGPEFLIYFQGTGAADDSGLPNDRFFAVRPEGSVSTLKIQRTERGDSAVYLCASSLGTSGTNEQFFGPGTRLTVL.

Of note for this clone: The CDR3 end falls 3 residues outside the read, so it is completed with the germline J gene. The chain uses TRBV7-6 and TRBJ1-5, with D possibly being TRBD1 (6 bases). This CDR3 is 15 amino acids long. Trimming cost V 5 bases and J 2 bases, with 13 bases left between them. Per germline, CDR1 SGHVS and CDR2 FNYEAQ. CDR3 protein: CASSPGNRGNQPQHF. CDR3 bases read: TGTGCCAGCAGCCCCGGGAACAGGGGCAATCAGCCC.

As to this clone: The read halts 3 residues ahead of the CDR3 end, with the missing end drawn from the germline J gene. V gene TRBV19 combines with J gene TRBJ1-1; D perhaps matches TRBD1 (6 bases). Germline lookup yields CDR1 LNHDA and CDR2 SQIVND (reference sequence). The CDR3 has 16 residues. Trimming removed 9 bases from V and 1 base from J, with 21 bases in between. CDR3 in amino acids: CASRDIWDITNTEAFF. Partial CDR3 DNA: TGTGCCAGCAGGGACATTTGGGATATTACGAACACTGAA.